This TCR beta chain was found in a study of shared clonotypes between healthy human individuals. Study-level results: Having only a few donors restricted how much genetic and exposure-history diversity was captured.

There were only Caucasian adults among the donors, and all lived in Nashville, Tennessee. Tens of millions of PBMCs supplied genomic DNA for unsorted samples. Per the germline V gene, CDR1 is SGHDT and CDR2 is YYEEEE. There are 17 residues in the CDR3. J lost 0 bases, V lost 0 bases, and 5 bases had no gene match. PCR replicates from unsorted PBMC used 250 to 300 ng DNA, and this amount was tens of thousands of T cell genomes. The method was immunoSEQ multiplex PCR; TCRdb's version includes in-frame clones alone and lacks a portion of them. The repertoire holds roughly 450,000 clones, with 79% as singletons. A remark on this clone: The antigen is undetermined.

Sequencing was performed on PBMCs. The receptor comes from a woman in her 40s in good health. Some clones in this sample may be carry-over from other donors' samples. The V gene is TRBV5-6, the J gene TRBJ1-3, with 8 bases that match TRBD1. CDR3: CASSLGGTGPSGNTIYF. The CDR3, as DNA: TGTGCCAGCAGCTTGGGCGGGACAGGACCCTCTGGAAACACCATATATTTT.